These 14 T cell receptor beta chains originate from one sample sequenced in a study of cytomegalovirus exposure and HLA in healthy donors (dated 2017 in TCRdb). Library method: the immunoSEQ multiplex PCR assay. For the multiplex PCR, a mixture combining 60 forward primers for TCR Vbeta segments and 13 reverse primers for TCR Jbeta segments was used. TCRdb holds this immuneACCESS table with in-frame rearrangements only. Some clones are missing; in checked studies, unresolved V genes explain under half, and the rest has no known cause. The sample table contains approximately 150,000 clones; only one count was recorded for around 76% of them. Jointly, the top ten make up around 1.5% of the sample. Sample: PBMCs. The receptors here all came from a man aged 40-49 years in good health and CMV-seronegative.

This chain links TRBV6-5 with TRBJ2-3; D unclear. The CDR3 extends over 14 amino acids. Germline CDR1 and CDR2: MNHEY and SVGAGI. The V end was cut by 7 bases, the J end by 5 bases, with 16 bases between. CDR3 DNA sequence: TGTGCCAGCACTCATCGAGGAGTCGGAGATACGCAGTATTTT. Translating gives CASTHRGVGDTQYF.

The V gene is TRBV29-1, the J gene TRBJ2-7; 14 nucleotides agree with TRBD2. V was clipped by 5 bases and J by 6 bases; unmatched bases: 9. CDR1 SQVTM and CDR2 ANQGSEA come from the germline V gene. There are 15 residues in the CDR3. The CDR3 sequence: CSVSGTSGRKGEQYF. DNA of the CDR3: TGCAGCGTTTCCGGGACTAGCGGGAGAAAGGGCGAGCAGTACTTC.

The chain has TRBV5-1 and TRBJ2-6, with a possible D match to TRBD1 (5 bases). The CDR3 sequence is 15 residues long. The ends were cut back, 3 bases at V and 0 bases at J, with 7 bases in the middle. From germline, CDR1 is SGHRS and CDR2 YFSETQ. The CDR3 spells CASSYRSSGANVLTF. In nucleotides, the CDR3 is TGCGCCAGCAGCTACAGGAGCTCTGGGGCCAACGTCCTGACTTTC.

The chain carries TRBV18 and TRBJ2-2, with 9 bases identical to TRBD1. V trimming: 3 bases; J trimming: 2 bases; junction bases outside the gene matches: 7. This CDR3 is 17 amino acids long. Germline V CDR1 and CDR2: KGHSH, LQKENI. CDR3: CASSPSDRGHNTGELFF. The CDR3 nucleotides read TGTGCCAGCTCACCTTCGGACAGGGGCCACAACACCGGGGAGCTGTTTTTT.

The V gene is TRBV7-2, the J gene TRBJ2-7; a possible D gene is TRBD1 (5 bases). CDR1 is SGHTA, CDR2 FQGNSA, per germline. The CDR3 spans 13 residues. Trimming removed 2 bases from V and 3 bases from J, with 8 bases in between. The CDR3 reads CASSLSGHYEQYF. The CDR3 DNA follows: TGTGCCAGCAGCTTATCAGGGCACTACGAGCAGTACTTC.

The gene calls are TRBV7-2 and TRBJ1-6; 8 nucleotides align to TRBD1. CDR1 and CDR2 from the germline V gene are SGHTA and FQGNSA. J lost 10 bases, V lost 6 bases, and 8 bases had no gene match. This CDR3 comprises 14 residues. The CDR3 is CASRPTGGGSPLHF. Here the CDR3 DNA reads TGTGCCAGCAGACCTACAGGGGGGGGATCACCCCTCCACTTT.

The chain is built from TRBV27 and TRBJ1-1; 9 bases agree with TRBD1. The CDR3 is made up of 14 amino acids. CDR1 and CDR2 from the germline V gene are MNHEY and SMNVEV (reference sequence). V shed 3 bases, J shed 5 bases, and the junction held 4 bases outside the gene matches. The CDR3 coding sequence is TGTGCCAGCAGTTTGCGACAGGGGGGGACTGAAGCTTTCTTT. This encodes CASSLRQGGTEAFF.

This rearrangement joins TRBV2 to TRBJ1-2; D ambiguous. The germline V and J ends were trimmed by 2 bases and 1 base, with 5 bases remaining between them. The CDR3 extends over 13 amino acids. Germline assignment: CDR1 SNHLY and CDR2 FYNNEI. Here the CDR3 reads CASSEPDNYGYTF. The CDR3 DNA is TGTGCCAGCAGTGAACCAGATAACTATGGCTACACCTTC.

This chain's CDR3 is CASSLEAGTQYF. The CDR3 coding sequence is TGTGCCAGCAGCTTAGAAGCGGGGACCCAGTACTTC. This rearrangement joins TRBV7-9 to TRBJ2-5; perhaps TRBD2 as D (6 bases). This CDR3 is built from 12 residues. V was clipped by 1 base and J by 7 bases, with 7 bases between them. The germline CDR1 and CDR2 sequences are SEHNR and FQNEAQ (reference sequence).

V is TRBV6-6 and J is TRBJ1-1; 8 positions agree with TRBD1. After removal of 7 bases from V and 5 bases from J, the junction contained 12 bases not matched to a gene. The germline V gene has CDR1 MNHNY and CDR2 SVGAGI (reference sequence). This CDR3 has 15 amino acids. In DNA, the CDR3 is TGTGCCAGCACGGGGTCAGGGGGCCTGGGGACTGAAGCTTTCTTT. Amino acids: CASTGSGGLGTEAFF.

V gene TRBV5-1 combines with J gene TRBJ1-1, with TRBD1 as a possible D gene (6 bases). The CDR3 length is 15 residues. Germline CDR1 SGHRS, CDR2 YFSETQ. V was clipped by 2 bases and J by 1 base, with 12 bases between them. This CDR3 is CASSLLGAGNTEAFF. CDR3 bases: TGCGCCAGCAGCTTATTGGGGGCTGGGAACACTGAAGCTTTCTTT. The whole variable domain, remainder taken from reference TRBV5-1 and TRBJ1-1, is KAGVTQTPRYLIKTRGQQVTLSCSPISGHRSVSWYQQTPGQGLQFLFEYFSETQRNKGNFPGRFSGRQFSNSRSEMNVSTLELGDSALYLCASSLLGAGNTEAFFGQGTRLTVV.

With respect to this clone: Within the sample, other DNA sequences also encode this same CDR3. V and J are TRBV20-1 and TRBJ2-7; D is possibly TRBD2 (5 bases). The CDR3 consists of 11 residues. Germline CDR1 DFQATT, CDR2 SNEGSKA (reference sequence). Trimming left V 7 bases short and J 1 base short, with 8 bases between. The CDR3 reads CSVGESYEQYF. The CDR3 DNA sequence: TGCAGTGTCGGGGAGTCCTACGAGCAGTACTTC.

At least ten counts were recorded for this clone. This chain connects TRBV6-1 to TRBJ1-5, with D unresolved. Germline V gene lookup returns CDR1 MNHNS and CDR2 SASEGT. V was trimmed by 2 bases and J by 2 bases, leaving 10 bases between them. CDR3 length equals 15 residues. CDR3 sequence (DNA): TGTGCCAGCAGTGAATTCCCAGAGGGCAATCAGCCCCAGCATTTT. Translating it yields CASSEFPEGNQPQHF.

J is TRBJ2-5 and V is TRBV5-1; 10 bases line up with TRBD2. V was clipped by 3 bases and J by 2 bases; unmatched bases: 7. Germline V gene lookup returns CDR1 SGHRS and CDR2 YFSETQ. This CDR3 is 16 amino acids long. The CDR3 loop is CASSSSASGGQETQYF. The CDR3 nucleotides are TGCGCCAGCAGCTCCTCGGCTAGCGGGGGACAAGAGACCCAGTACTTC.